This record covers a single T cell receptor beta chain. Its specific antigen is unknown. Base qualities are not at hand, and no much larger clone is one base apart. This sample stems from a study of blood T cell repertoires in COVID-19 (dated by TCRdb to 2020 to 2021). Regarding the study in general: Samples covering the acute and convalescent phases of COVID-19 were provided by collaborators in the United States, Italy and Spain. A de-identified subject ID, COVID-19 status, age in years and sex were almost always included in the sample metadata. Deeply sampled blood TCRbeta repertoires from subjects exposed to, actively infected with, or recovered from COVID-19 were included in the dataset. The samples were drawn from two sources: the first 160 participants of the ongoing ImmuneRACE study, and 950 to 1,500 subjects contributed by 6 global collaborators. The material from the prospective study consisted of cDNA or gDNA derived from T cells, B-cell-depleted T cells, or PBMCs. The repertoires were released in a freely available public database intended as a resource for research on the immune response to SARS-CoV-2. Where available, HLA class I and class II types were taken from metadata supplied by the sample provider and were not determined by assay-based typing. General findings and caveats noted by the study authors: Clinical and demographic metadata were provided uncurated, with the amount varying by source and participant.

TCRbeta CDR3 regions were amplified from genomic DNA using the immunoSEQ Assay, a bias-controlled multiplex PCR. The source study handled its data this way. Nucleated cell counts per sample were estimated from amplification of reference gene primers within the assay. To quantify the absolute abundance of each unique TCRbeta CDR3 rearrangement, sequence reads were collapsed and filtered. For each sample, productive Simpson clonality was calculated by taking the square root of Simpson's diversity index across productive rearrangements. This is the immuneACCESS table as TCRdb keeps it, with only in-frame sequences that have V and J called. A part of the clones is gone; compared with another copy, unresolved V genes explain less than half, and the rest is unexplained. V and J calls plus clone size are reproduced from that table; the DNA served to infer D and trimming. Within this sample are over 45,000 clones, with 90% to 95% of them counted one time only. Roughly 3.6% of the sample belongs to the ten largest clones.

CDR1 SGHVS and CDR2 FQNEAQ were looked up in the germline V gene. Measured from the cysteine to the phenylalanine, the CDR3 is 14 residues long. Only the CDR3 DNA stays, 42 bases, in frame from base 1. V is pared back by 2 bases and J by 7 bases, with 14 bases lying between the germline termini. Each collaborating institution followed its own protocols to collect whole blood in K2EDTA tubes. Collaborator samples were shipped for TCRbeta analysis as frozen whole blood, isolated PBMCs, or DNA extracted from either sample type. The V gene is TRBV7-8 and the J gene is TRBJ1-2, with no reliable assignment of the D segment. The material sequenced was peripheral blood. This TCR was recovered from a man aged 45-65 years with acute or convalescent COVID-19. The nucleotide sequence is TGTGCCAGCAGCTTAATCCATTCGGGGTCTGGCTACACCTTC. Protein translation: CASSLIHSGSGYTF.